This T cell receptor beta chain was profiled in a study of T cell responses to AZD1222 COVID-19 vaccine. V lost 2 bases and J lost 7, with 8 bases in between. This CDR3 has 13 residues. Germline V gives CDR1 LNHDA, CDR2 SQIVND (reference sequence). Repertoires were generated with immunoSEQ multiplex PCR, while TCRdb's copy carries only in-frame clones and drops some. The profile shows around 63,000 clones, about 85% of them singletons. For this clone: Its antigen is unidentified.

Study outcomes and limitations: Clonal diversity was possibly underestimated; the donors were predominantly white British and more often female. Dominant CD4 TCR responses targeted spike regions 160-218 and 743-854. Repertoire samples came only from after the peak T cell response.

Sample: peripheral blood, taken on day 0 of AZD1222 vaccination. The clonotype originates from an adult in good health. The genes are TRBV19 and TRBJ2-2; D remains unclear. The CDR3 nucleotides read TGTGCCAGTAGTATAATTATGTTCGGGGAGCTGTTTTTT. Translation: CASSIIMFGELFF.